The source of this T cell receptor beta chain is a study of cytomegalovirus exposure and HLA in healthy donors. Study in general: Early on, a data release was issued that held approximately 92 million unique TCRs from HLA-typed donors. The Caucasian-associated ancestry cluster held around four fifths of a few hundred genotyped donors.

Germline values: CDR1 LNHDA, CDR2 SQIVND (reference sequence). Losses at the gene ends were 3 bases for V and 5 bases for J; bases not matched to a gene: 9. The CDR3 length is 15 residues. It was with 60 Vbeta and 13 Jbeta primers that the PCR ran. The repertoire was sequenced with immunoSEQ multiplex PCR; TCRdb's copy has only in-frame clones and lacks some. The table shows fewer than 350,000 clones, with approximately 90% occurring only once. Study results and limitations: Analysis was carried out at a later point, and it linked a missense DCLRE1C variant to TCR beta V- and J-gene trimming. Listed as cytomegalovirus-associated were roughly 180 TCR beta chains.

To note about this clone: As yet, its antigen is unknown.

The receptor's source is a woman under 30 in good health and CMV-seronegative. V gene TRBV19 combines with J gene TRBJ2-7; 8 bases agree with TRBD2. Sequencing used PBMCs. The CDR3 region has the DNA TGTGCCAGTAGTATCTTGGTAGCGGGGAGCCACGAGCAGTACTTC. Its translation: CASSILVAGSHEQYF.